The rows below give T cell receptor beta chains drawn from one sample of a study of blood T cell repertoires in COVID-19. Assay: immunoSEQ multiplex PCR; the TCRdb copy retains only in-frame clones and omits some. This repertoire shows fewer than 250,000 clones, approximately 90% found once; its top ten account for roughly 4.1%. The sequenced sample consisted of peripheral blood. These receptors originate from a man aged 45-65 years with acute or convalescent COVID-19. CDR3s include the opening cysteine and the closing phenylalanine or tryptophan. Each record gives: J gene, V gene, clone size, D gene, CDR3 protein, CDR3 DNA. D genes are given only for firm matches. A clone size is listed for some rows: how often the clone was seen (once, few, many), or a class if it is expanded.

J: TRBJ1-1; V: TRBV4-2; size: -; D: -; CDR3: CASSQVAGEAFF; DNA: TGTGCCAGCAGCCAAGTGGCTGGTGAAGCTTTCTTT
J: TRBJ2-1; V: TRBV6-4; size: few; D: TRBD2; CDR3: CASSDTSGGYNEQFF; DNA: TGTGCCAGCAGTGACACCAGCGGGGGCTACAATGAGCAGTTCTTC
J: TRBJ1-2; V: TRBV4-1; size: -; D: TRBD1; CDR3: CASSQVGTGWYGYTF; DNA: TGCGCCAGCAGCCAAGTTGGGACAGGGTGGTATGGCTACACCTTC
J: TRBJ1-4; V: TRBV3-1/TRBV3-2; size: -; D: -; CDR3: CASSQLTRTFEKLFF; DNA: TGTGCCAGCAGCCAATTGACAAGGACTTTTGAAAAACTGTTTTTT
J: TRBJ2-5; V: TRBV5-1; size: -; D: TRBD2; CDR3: CASSRGGETQYF; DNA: TGCGCCAGCAGCCGCGGGGGAGAGACCCAGTACTTC
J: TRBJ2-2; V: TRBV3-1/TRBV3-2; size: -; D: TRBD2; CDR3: CASSHPGLAGNTGELFF; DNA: TGTGCCAGCAGCCATCCGGGACTAGCGGGGAACACCGGGGAGCTGTTTTTT
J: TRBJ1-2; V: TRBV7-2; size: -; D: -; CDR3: CASSQLPTGSSDGYTF; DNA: TGTGCCAGCAGCCAACTCCCAACAGGGAGTTCCGATGGCTACACCTTC
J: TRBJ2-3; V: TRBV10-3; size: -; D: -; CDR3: CATRGDSGDTQYF; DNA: TGTGCCACCAGGGGGGACTCCGGAGATACGCAGTATTTT
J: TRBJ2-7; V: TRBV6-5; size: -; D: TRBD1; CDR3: CATIRGTGTYEQYF; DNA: TGTGCCACCATAAGAGGGACAGGGACCTACGAGCAGTACTTC
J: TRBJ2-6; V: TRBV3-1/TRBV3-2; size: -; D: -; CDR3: CASSPLQGISGANVLTF; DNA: TGTGCCAGCAGCCCGCTACAGGGTATCTCTGGGGCCAACGTCCTGACTTTC
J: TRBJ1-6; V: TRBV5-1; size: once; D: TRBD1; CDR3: CASSRGQGANSPLHF; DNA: TGCGCCAGCAGCCGAGGACAGGGGGCTAATTCACCCCTCCACTTT
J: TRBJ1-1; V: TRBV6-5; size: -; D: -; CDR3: CASSYNREQNTEAFF; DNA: TGTGCCAGCAGTTATAACAGGGAACAGAACACTGAAGCTTTCTTT
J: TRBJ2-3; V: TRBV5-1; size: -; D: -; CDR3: CASSLGGASDTQYF; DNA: TGCGCCAGCAGCTTGGGGGGAGCTTCGGATACGCAGTATTTT
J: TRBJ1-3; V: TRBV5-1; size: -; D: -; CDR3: CASSRTAGDSGNTIYF; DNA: TGCGCCAGCAGCAGAACCGCAGGGGACTCTGGAAACACCATATATTTT
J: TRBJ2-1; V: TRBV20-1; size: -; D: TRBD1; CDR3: CSASDHRGYNEQFF; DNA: TGCAGTGCTAGTGACCACAGGGGTTACAATGAGCAGTTCTTC
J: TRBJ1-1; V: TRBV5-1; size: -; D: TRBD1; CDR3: CASSPLGQGNTEAFF; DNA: TGCGCCAGCAGCCCTCTGGGACAGGGGAACACTGAAGCTTTCTTT
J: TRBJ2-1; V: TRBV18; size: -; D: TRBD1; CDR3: CASSQRGGQGVAPNNEQFF; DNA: TGTGCCAGCTCACAGCGTGGGGGACAGGGTGTAGCCCCCAACAATGAGCAGTTCTTC
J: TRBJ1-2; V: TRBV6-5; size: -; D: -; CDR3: CASRSGQTGNYGYTF; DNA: TGTGCCAGCAGATCCGGGCAAACGGGAAACTATGGCTACACCTTC